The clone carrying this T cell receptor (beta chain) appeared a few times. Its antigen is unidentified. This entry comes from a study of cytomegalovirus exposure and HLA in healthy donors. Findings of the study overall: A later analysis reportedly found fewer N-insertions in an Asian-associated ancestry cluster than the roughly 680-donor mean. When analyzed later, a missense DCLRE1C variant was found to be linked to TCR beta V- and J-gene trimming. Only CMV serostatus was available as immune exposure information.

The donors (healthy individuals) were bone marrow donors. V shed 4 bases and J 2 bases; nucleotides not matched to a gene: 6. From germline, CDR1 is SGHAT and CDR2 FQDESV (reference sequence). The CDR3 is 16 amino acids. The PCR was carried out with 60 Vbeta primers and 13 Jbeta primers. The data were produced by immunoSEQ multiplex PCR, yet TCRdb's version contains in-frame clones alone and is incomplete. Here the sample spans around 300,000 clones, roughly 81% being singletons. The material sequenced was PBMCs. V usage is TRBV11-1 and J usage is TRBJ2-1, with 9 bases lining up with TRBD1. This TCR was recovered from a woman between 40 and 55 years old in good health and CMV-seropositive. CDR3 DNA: TGTGCCAGCAGCTATTGGACAGGGGAAACCTACAATGAGCAGTTCTTC. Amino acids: CASSYWTGETYNEQFF.